The clone carrying this T cell receptor (beta chain) was counted once. Its antigen is as yet unknown. Donors comprised healthy HIV-negative adults lacking recent acute infections or vaccinations. The sample originates from a study of shared clonotypes between healthy human individuals. Across the study: Ranging from 18 to 49 in age, donors were a couple of women and a few men. Regarding the study as a whole: A handful of donors had roughly 5% of their naive CD4 clonotypes in common.

TCRdb keeps only in-frame clones here, not all; method: immunoSEQ multiplex PCR. This table has millions of clones, about 92% appearing once. Germline CDR1 and CDR2: KGHSH and LQKENI. Trimming cost V 4 bases and J 0 bases, with 12 bases left between them. This CDR3 is 15 amino acids long. The chain links TRBV18 to TRBJ1-1; D is unresolved. Sequenced: naive CD4+ T cells sorted from blood. Subset given: CD45RA+ positively selected. The receptor was isolated from a man aged 18 to 29 in good health. CDR3 sequence (DNA): TGTGCCAGCTCACAACGGACCGTAATGAACACTGAAGCTTTCTTT. Translated: CASSQRTVMNTEAFF.